This section outlines one T cell receptor beta chain sequence together with its context. The antigen is unknown. The CDR3 has 14 amino acids. The V gene end was trimmed by 5 bases and the J gene end by 4 bases; junction bases not matched to a gene: 3. CDR1 is SGHRS, CDR2 YFSETQ, per germline. This record belongs to a study of vaccination and CD4 T cells after COVID-19. Study-wide context: Four females and six males made up the convalescents, two of whom were Hispanic. Post-diagnosis, post-COVID samples were collected after a median about 100 days, ranging 35 to 161. Study results and limitations: Spike mono-reactivity was found in 304 of the 307 vaccine-specific clones identified in convalescent patients.

Cultured CD4+ T-cell DNA underwent Oncomine TCR Beta short-read sequencing. TCRdb recomputed calls from the PCR reads with MiXCR, one row per CDR3 protein. The data show roughly 7,000 distinct CDR3 sequences, around 33% seen once. The treatment is: approximately 9-day PBMC culture with coronavirus spike peptide pools or control peptides (ViraFEST assay). Prior to the COVID-19 pandemic (2011-2018), the unexposed donor's CD4+ T cells were collected. Expansion of antigen-specific T cells with peptide pools by ViraFEST preceded sequencing of TCRs. Sequencing input: CD4+ T cells from blood, cultured in vitro. The TCR sequence derives from a human donor in good health. The chain uses TRBV5-1 and TRBJ2-2; the match to TRBD1 covers 9 bases. The CDR3 region has the DNA TGCGCCAGCAGTGGACAGGGGATCACCGGGGAGCTGTTTTTT. Its protein is CASSGQGITGELFF.